Presented here are 20 T cell receptor beta chains from one specimen sequenced in a study of blood T cell repertoires in COVID-19. Data came from immunoSEQ multiplex PCR; TCRdb stores just in-frame clones and leaves some out. Here the sample spans roughly 250,000 clones, about 83% being singletons. Sequencing was performed on peripheral blood. The receptors come from a human donor in a cohort sampled during active COVID-19.

The rearrangement joins TRBV6-5 to TRBJ1-2; D is perhaps TRBD1 (5 bases). The ends were cut back, 10 bases at V and 5 bases at J, with 20 bases in the middle. This CDR3 has 14 amino acids. The germline V gene encodes CDR1 MNHEY and CDR2 SVGAGI. CDR3 protein: CATVTRRVPYGYTF. The DNA of the CDR3 is TGTGCCACCGTAACACGCAGGGTCCCTTATGGCTACACCTTC.

The V gene is TRBV7-9, the J gene TRBJ2-3; the match to TRBD1 covers 8 bases. Germline V gives CDR1 SEHNR, CDR2 FQNEAQ (reference sequence). V shed 5 bases, J shed 3 bases, and the junction held 4 bases outside the gene matches. The CDR3 length is 14 residues. The CDR3 DNA follows: TGTGCCAGCAGCCCGACAGGGGAAACAGATACGCAGTATTTT. Translating it yields CASSPTGETDTQYF.

The chain combines TRBV11-1 with TRBJ2-1; 7 bases match TRBD2. Germline V gene sequence: CDR1 SGHAT, CDR2 FQDESV (reference sequence). This CDR3 contains 16 residues. The V and J ends lost 4 bases and 5 bases, in that order; junction bases with no gene match: 11. The CDR3 nucleotides are TGTGCCAGCAGCTACCGAGGGGCAGGGAGGGACAATGAGCAGTTCTTC. Encoded protein: CASSYRGAGRDNEQFF.

CDR3 protein: CASSALDGGNTEAFF. CDR3 nucleotide sequence: TGTGCCAGCAGTGCTCTGGACGGGGGGAACACTGAAGCTTTCTTT. The chain links TRBV2 to TRBJ1-1, with TRBD1 as a possible D gene (5 bases). Trimming removed 4 bases at V and 1 base at J, with 13 bases between. The CDR3 extends over 15 amino acids. Per germline, CDR1 SNHLY and CDR2 FYNNEI.

This sequence joins TRBV10-3 and TRBJ1-5; 7 nucleotides line up with TRBD1. The germline gives CDR1 ENHRY, CDR2 SYGVKD. V was clipped by 5 bases and J by 5 bases; unmatched bases: 6. The length of the CDR3 is 14 residues. CDR3 amino acids: CAISLRTGDQPQHF. The CDR3 DNA is TGTGCCATCAGTTTAAGGACAGGTGATCAGCCCCAGCATTTT.

The chain links TRBV28 to TRBJ1-5; D is ambiguous. Germline CDR1 reads MDHEN; CDR2 reads SYDVKM. The CDR3 runs 15 residues. The germline V and J ends were trimmed by 6 bases and 1 base, with 13 bases remaining between them. CDR3 nucleotides: TGTGCCAGCAGCCCAGAGAGGGCCAGCAATCAGCCCCAGCATTTT. Protein product: CASSPERASNQPQHF.

The chain employs TRBV7-2 and TRBJ2-1; D perhaps matches TRBD1 (5 bases). Trimming took 3 bases from V and 5 from J, leaving 8 bases between them. This CDR3 is 13 amino acids long. Germline CDR1 and CDR2: SGHTA and FQGNSA. This CDR3 is CASSFQGHNEQFF. The DNA for the CDR3 is TGTGCCAGCAGCTTCCAGGGCCACAATGAGCAGTTCTTC.

The chain recombines TRBV11-2 with TRBJ2-2; TRBD1 aligns across 8 bases. Germline V gives CDR1 SGHAT, CDR2 FQNNGV. J was trimmed by 9 bases and V by 5 bases; bases with no gene match: 5. This CDR3 has 13 amino acids. The DNA for the CDR3 is TGTGCCAGCAGCCTCGACAGGGGCCGGGAGCTGTTTTTT. Protein sequence: CASSLDRGRELFF.

This chain joins TRBV4-1 and TRBJ1-2; possible D gene TRBD1, 6 bases. The CDR3 spans 15 residues. Germline V gene lookup returns CDR1 MGHRA and CDR2 YSYEKL. Trimming pared 0 bases from V and 4 bases from J, leaving 12 bases between. CDR3 amino acids: CASSQDQGSGYGYTF. The CDR3 DNA sequence: TGCGCCAGCAGCCAAGATCAGGGGTCAGGCTATGGCTACACCTTC.

V gene TRBV3-1 (or the pseudogene TRBV3-2) combines with J gene TRBJ2-1; possibly TRBD2 for D (6 bases). V was pared by 6 bases and J by 0 bases, with 15 bases between. Germline V lookup: CDR1 LGHDT, CDR2 YNNKEL (reference sequence). CDR3 length: 16 residues. The CDR3 is CASSPIQDYSYNEQFF. The CDR3 nucleotides are TGTGCCAGCAGTCCAATACAGGACTACTCCTACAATGAGCAGTTCTTC.

A remark on this clone: The junction differs from germline at one of its ends, possibly a read error. In DNA form, the CDR3 reads TGTGCCAGTAGTATCCCAGGGGGCGGCTCACCCCCCCACTTT. Translating gives CASSIPGGGSPPHF. The chain is built from TRBV19 and TRBJ1-6, with TRBD1 identical over 8 bases. This CDR3 has 14 residues. CDR1 LNHDA and CDR2 SQIVND come from the germline V gene (reference sequence).

This clone was seen only once. The V and J genes are TRBV18 and TRBJ2-1; TRBD2 might be the D (6 bases). V was shortened by 5 bases and J by 7 bases, with 12 bases between the two germline ends. Germline CDR1 reads KGHSH; CDR2 reads LQKENI. CDR3 length: 13 amino acids. The CDR3 loop is CASSTNLANEQFF. As DNA, the CDR3 is TGTGCCAGCTCAACCAACCTAGCGAATGAGCAGTTCTTC.

The chain is built from TRBV5-5 and TRBJ2-7; D perhaps matches TRBD1 (6 bases). V gave up 3 bases and J gave up 7 bases, with 14 bases separating them. CDR1 SGHKS and CDR2 YYEKEE come from the germline V gene (reference sequence). The CDR3 consists of 13 residues. The CDR3 loop is CASSSTGSGEQYF. The CDR3 bases are TGTGCCAGCAGCTCTACAGGGTCGGGGGAGCAGTACTTC.

The chain uses TRBV5-4 and TRBJ2-7, with 10 nucleotides matching TRBD2. CDR1 SGHNT and CDR2 YYREEE come from the germline V gene (reference sequence). The V and J ends lost 2 bases and 5 bases, in that order; junction bases with no gene match: 7. The CDR3 runs 15 residues. The CDR3 sequence is CASSFASGRSHEQYF. CDR3 sequence (DNA): TGTGCCAGCAGCTTCGCTAGCGGGAGATCTCACGAGCAGTACTTC.

The V and J genes are TRBV28 and TRBJ2-7, with D possibly TRBD2 on 6 matching bases. Trimming removed 8 bases from V and 6 bases from J, with 23 bases in between. CDR3 size: 15 residues. Germline CDR1 reads MDHEN; CDR2 reads SYDVKM. CDR3 protein: CASRTREPLWGEQYF. CDR3 bases: TGTGCCAGCCGTACCCGGGAGCCGCTATGGGGCGAGCAGTACTTC.

The table lists this clone with a few counts. The chain combines TRBV5-1 with TRBJ1-5; 8 nucleotides align to TRBD1. V lost 4 bases, J lost 6 bases, and 6 bases stayed unmatched. CDR3 length equals 14 residues. Germline V lookup: CDR1 SGHRS, CDR2 YFSETQ. DNA for the CDR3: TGCGCCAGCAGCGTAGACAGGGGAGGTCAGCCCCAGCATTTT. Residues: CASSVDRGGQPQHF.

About this clone: Other DNA variants within this sample encode the same CDR3. V gene TRBV19 combines with J gene TRBJ1-5, with TRBD1 as a possible D gene (5 bases). CDR3 size: 13 residues. Per germline, CDR1 LNHDA and CDR2 SQIVND (reference sequence). The V and J ends lost 6 bases and 5 bases respectively, with 11 bases between them. Here the CDR3 DNA reads TGTGCCAGTAGAGGACAAGGGGATCAGCCCCAGCATTTT. Residues: CASRGQGDQPQHF.

This clone was observed a single time. The chain links TRBV5-1 to TRBJ2-3, with TRBD1 matching over 7 bases. The junction had 10 bases not matched to a gene; V was cut back by 3 bases and J by 3 bases. Germline V gene data show CDR1 as SGHRS and CDR2 as YFSETQ. The CDR3 sequence is 16 residues long. The CDR3 coding sequence is TGCGCCAGCAGCTATCGACAGGGAAGTGGGACAGATACGCAGTATTTT. It yields the protein CASSYRQGSGTDTQYF.

This chain joins TRBV10-2 and TRBJ1-2; a weak D match, TRBD1 (5 bases). The CDR3 runs 13 residues. Germline V lookup: CDR1 WSHSY, CDR2 SAAADI. V gave up 5 bases and J gave up 2 bases, with 9 bases separating them. The CDR3 DNA reads TGCGCCAGCAGTTTCAGGGCAAACTATGGCTACACCTTC. The encoded protein is CASSFRANYGYTF.

The V and J genes are TRBV28 and TRBJ2-5, with 7 nucleotides matching TRBD2. The length of the CDR3 is 14 residues. J lost 4 bases, V lost 2 bases, and 4 bases had no gene match. The germline gives CDR1 MDHEN, CDR2 SYDVKM. CDR3 sequence: CASSLAGEGETQYF. The CDR3 nucleotides are TGTGCCAGCAGTTTAGCGGGAGAGGGAGAGACCCAGTACTTC.